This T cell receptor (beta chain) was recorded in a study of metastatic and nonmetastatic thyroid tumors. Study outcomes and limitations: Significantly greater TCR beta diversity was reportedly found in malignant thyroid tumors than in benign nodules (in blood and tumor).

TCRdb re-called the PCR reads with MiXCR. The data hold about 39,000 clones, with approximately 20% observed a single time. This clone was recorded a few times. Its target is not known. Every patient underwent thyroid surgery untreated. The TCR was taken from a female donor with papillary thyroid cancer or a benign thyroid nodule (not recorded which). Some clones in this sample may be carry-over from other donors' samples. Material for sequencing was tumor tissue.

CDR3 sequence: CASSTLGLSGSPYEQYF. CDR3 DNA: TGTGCCAGCAGCACCTTAGGACTATCGGGTTCCCCCTACGAGCAGTACTTC. The rearrangement uses TRBV6-2 or TRBV6-3 and TRBJ2-7; a weak D match, TRBD2 (6 bases). Trimming cost V 6 bases and J 2 bases, with 23 bases left between them. CDR1 is MNHEY, CDR2 SVGEGT, per germline. This CDR3 is built from 17 residues.